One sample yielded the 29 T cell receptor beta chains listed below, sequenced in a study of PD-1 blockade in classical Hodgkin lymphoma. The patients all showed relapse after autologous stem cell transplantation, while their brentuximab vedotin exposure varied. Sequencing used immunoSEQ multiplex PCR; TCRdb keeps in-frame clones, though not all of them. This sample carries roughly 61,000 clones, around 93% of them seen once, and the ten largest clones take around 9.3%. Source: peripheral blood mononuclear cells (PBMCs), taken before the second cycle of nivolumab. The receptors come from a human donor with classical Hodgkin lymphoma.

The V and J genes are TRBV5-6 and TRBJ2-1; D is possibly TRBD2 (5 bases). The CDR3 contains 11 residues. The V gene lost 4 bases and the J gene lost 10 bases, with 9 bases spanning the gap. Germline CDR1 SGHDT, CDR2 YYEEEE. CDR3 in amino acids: CASSPGNEQFF. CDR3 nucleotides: TGTGCCAGCAGCCCCGGGAACGAGCAGTTCTTC.

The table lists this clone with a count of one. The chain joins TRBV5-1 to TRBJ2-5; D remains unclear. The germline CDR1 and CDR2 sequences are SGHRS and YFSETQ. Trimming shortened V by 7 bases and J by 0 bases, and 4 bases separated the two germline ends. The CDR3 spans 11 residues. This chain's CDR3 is CASGDQETQYF. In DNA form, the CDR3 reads TGCGCCAGCGGAGACCAAGAGACCCAGTACTTC.

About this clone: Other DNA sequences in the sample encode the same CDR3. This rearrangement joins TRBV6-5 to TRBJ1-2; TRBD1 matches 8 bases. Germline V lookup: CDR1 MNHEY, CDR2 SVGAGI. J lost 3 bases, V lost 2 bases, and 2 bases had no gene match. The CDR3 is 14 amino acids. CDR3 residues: CASSYAQGDYGYTF. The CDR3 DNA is TGTGCCAGCAGTTACGCACAGGGGGACTATGGCTACACCTTC.

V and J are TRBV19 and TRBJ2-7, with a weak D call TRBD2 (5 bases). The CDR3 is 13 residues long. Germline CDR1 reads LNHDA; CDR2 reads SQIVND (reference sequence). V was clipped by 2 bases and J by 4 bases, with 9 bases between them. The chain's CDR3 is CASSIIGKYEQYF. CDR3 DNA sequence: TGTGCCAGTAGTATAATCGGGAAATACGAGCAGTACTTC.

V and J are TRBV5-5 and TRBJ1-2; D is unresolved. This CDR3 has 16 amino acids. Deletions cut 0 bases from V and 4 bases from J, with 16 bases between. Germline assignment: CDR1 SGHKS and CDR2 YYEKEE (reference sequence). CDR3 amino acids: CASSLDRRIVFYGYTF. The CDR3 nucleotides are TGTGCCAGCAGCTTGGATCGACGTATAGTTTTCTATGGCTACACCTTC.

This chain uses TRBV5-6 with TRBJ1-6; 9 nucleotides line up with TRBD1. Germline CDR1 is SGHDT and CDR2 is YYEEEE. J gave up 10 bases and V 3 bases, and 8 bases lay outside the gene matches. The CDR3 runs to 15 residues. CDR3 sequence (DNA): TGTGCCAGCAGCTCTGGGGACAGGGCTTTCTCACCCCTCCACTTT. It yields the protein CASSSGDRAFSPLHF.

In nucleotides, the CDR3 is TGTGCCAGCAGCCCGGGACAGGCCTCCTATGGCTACACCTTC. This gives the protein CASSPGQASYGYTF. This chain uses TRBV6-4 with TRBJ1-2; 8 bases are shared with TRBD1. Germline CDR1 and CDR2: MRHNA and SNTAGT. This CDR3 comprises 14 residues. With V trimmed by 6 bases and J by 4 bases, 7 bases remained unmatched.

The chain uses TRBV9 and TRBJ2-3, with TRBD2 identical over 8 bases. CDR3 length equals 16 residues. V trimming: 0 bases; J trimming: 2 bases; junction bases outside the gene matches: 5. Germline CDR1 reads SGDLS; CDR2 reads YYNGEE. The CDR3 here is CASSVEGLGATDTQYF. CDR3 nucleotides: TGTGCCAGCAGCGTAGAGGGACTAGGAGCCACAGATACGCAGTATTTT.

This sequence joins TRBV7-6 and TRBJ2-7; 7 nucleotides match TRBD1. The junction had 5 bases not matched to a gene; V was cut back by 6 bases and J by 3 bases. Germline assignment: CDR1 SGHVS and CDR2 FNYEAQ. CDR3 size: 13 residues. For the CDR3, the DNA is TGTGCCAGCAGTCGCCGGGACAGCTACGAGCAGTACTTC. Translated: CASSRRDSYEQYF. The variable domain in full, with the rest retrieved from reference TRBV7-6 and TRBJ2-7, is GAGVSQSPRYKVTKRGQDVALRCDPISGHVSLYWYRQALGQGPEFLTYFNYEAQQDKSGLPNDRFSAERPEGSISTLTIQRTEQRDSAMYRCASSRRDSYEQYFGPGTRLTVT.

The CDR3 DNA is TGTGCCAGCTCACCACTGGACACATCTGGAAACACCATATATTTT. It yields the protein CASSPLDTSGNTIYF. V usage is TRBV18 and J usage is TRBJ1-3; TRBD1 is a possible D gene (5 bases). The V gene lost 1 base and the J gene lost 1 base, with 8 bases spanning the gap. The CDR3 runs 15 residues. Germline assignment: CDR1 KGHSH and CDR2 LQKENI.

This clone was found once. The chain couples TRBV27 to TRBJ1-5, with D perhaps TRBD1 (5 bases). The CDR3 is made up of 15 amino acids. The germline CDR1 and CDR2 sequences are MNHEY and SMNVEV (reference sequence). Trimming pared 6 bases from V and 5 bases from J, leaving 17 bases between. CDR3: CASRPTGGNDQPQHF. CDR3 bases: TGTGCCAGCAGGCCCACGGGGGGAAACGATCAGCCCCAGCATTTT.

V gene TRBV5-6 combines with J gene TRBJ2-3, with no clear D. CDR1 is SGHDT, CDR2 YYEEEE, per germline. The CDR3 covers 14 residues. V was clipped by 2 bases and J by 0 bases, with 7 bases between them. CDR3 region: CASSFGSSTDTQYF. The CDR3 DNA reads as TGTGCCAGCAGCTTTGGTTCTAGCACAGATACGCAGTATTTT.

The CDR3 loop is CASSHLGEKLFF. DNA for the CDR3: TGTGCCAGCAGCCACCTTGGTGAAAAACTGTTTTTT. This rearrangement joins TRBV7-6 to TRBJ1-4; the D is unclear. Germline loops: CDR1 SGHVS, CDR2 FNYEAQ. The CDR3 covers 12 residues. The germline V and J ends were trimmed by 5 bases and 7 bases, with 8 bases remaining between them.

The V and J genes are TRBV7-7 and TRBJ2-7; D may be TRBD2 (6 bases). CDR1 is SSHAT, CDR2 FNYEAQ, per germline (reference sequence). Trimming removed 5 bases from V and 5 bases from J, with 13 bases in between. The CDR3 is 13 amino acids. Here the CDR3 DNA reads TGTGCCAGCAGCCTCGCGGGGTCCCACGAGCAGTACTTC. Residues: CASSLAGSHEQYF. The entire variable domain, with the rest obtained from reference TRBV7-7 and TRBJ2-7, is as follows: GAGVSQSPRYKVTKRGQDVTLRCDPISSHATLYWYQQALGQGPEFLTYFNYEAQPDKSGLPSDRFSAERPEGSISTLTIQRTEQRDSAMYRCASSLAGSHEQYFGPGTRLTVT.

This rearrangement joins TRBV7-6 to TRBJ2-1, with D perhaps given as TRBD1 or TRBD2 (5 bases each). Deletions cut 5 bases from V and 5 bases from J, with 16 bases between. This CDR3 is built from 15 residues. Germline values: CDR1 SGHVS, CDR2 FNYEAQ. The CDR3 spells CASSLRPGTDNEQFF. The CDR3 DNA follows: TGTGCCAGCAGCCTACGACCCGGGACGGACAATGAGCAGTTCTTC.

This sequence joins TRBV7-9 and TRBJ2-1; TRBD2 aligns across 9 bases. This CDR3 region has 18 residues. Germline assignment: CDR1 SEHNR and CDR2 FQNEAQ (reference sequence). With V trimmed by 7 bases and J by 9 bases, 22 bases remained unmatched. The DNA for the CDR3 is TGTGCCAGCAACGCGCTCGCGGGGGGGATTCCCTCGGGCGGTGAGCAGTTCTTC. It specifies CASNALAGGIPSGGEQFF.

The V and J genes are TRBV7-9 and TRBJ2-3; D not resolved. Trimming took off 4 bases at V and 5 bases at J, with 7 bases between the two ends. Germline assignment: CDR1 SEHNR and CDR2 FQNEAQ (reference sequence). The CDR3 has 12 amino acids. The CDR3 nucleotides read TGTGCCAGCAGCTCCCTAGGAGATACGCAGTATTTT. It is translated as CASSSLGDTQYF.

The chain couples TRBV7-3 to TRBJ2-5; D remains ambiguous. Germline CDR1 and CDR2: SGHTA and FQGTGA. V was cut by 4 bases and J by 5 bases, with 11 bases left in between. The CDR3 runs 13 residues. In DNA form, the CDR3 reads TGTGCCAGCAGCTCAGCCTCCGGGGAGACCCAGTACTTC. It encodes CASSSASGETQYF.

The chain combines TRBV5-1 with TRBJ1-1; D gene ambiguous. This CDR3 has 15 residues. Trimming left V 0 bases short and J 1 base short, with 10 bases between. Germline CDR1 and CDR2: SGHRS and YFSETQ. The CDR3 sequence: CASSLESPRNTEAFF. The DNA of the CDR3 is TGCGCCAGCAGCTTGGAGTCCCCTCGGAACACTGAAGCTTTCTTT.

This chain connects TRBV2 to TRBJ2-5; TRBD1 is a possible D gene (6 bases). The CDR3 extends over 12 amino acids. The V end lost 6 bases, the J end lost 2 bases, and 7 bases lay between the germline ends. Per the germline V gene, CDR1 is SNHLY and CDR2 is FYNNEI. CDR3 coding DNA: TGTGCCAGCAGGCAGGGGCAAGAGACCCAGTACTTC. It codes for CASRQGQETQYF.

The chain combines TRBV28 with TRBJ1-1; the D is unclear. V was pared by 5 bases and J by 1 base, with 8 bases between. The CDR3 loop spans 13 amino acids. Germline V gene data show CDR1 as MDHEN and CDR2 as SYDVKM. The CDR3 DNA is TGTGCCAGCAGTCTATATCCGAACACTGAAGCTTTCTTT. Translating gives CASSLYPNTEAFF.

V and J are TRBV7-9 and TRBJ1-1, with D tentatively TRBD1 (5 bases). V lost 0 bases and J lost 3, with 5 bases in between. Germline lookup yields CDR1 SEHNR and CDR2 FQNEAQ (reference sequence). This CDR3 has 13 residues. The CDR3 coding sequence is TGTGCCAGCAGCTTAGCAGGGGACACTGAAGCTTTCTTT. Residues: CASSLAGDTEAFF.

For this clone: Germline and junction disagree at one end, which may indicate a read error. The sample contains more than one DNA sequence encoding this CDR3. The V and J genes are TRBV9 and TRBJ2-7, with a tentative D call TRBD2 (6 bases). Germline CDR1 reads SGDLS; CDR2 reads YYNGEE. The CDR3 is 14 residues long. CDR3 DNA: TGTGCCAGCAGCCCCCAGGGACTCTCCTATGAGCAGTACTTC. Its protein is CASSPQGLSYEQYF.

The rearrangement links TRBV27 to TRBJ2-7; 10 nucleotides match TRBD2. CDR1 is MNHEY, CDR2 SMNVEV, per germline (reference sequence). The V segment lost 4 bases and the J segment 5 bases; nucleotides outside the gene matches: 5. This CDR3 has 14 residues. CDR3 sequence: CASSWTSGYHEQYF. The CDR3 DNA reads TGTGCCAGCAGTTGGACTAGCGGCTACCACGAGCAGTACTTC.

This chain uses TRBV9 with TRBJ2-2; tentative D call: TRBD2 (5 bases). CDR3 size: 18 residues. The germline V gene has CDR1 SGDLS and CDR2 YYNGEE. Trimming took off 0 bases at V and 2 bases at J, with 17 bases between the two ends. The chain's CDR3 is CASSVADQRTYNTGELFF. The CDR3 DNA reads TGTGCCAGCAGCGTAGCCGATCAACGGACTTACAACACCGGGGAGCTGTTTTTT.

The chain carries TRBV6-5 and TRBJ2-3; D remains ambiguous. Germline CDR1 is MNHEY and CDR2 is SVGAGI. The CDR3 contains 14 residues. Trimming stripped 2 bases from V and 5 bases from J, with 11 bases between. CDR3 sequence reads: CASSYRVVQDTQYF. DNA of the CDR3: TGTGCCAGCAGTTACAGGGTTGTTCAAGATACGCAGTATTTT.

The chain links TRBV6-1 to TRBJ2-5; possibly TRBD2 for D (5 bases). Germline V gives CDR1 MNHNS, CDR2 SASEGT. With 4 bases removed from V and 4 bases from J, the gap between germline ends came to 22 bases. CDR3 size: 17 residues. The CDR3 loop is CASSVFGVGETRETQYF. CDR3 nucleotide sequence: TGTGCCAGCAGTGTGTTTGGTGTCGGGGAGACAAGAGAGACCCAGTACTTC.

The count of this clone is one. CDR3 nucleotides: TGTGCCAGCAGCTCGACACGGGACGGTGGGGAGACCCAGTACTTC. Protein sequence: CASSSTRDGGETQYF. The chain has TRBV7-3 and TRBJ2-5; D could derive from TRBD1 or TRBD2 (5 bases each). This CDR3 is 15 amino acids long. Per germline, CDR1 SGHTA and CDR2 FQGTGA. V was clipped by 4 bases and J by 5 bases, with 17 bases between them.

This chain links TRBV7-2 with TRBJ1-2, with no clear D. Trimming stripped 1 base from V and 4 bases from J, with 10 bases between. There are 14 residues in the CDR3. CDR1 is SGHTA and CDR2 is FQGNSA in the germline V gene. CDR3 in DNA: TGTGCCAGCAGCTTAGTGCAGGAACCCTATGGCTACACCTTC. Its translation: CASSLVQEPYGYTF.